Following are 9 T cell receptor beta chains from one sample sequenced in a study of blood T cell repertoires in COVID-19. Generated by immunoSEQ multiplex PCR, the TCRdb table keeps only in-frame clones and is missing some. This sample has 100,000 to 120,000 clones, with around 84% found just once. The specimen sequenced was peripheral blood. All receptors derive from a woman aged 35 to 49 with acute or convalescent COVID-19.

The chain's CDR3 is CAWTKAGNTEAFF. The CDR3 DNA follows: TGTGCCTGGACGAAGGCAGGGAACACTGAAGCTTTCTTT. This chain links TRBV30 with TRBJ1-1; D gene uncertain. CDR3 length: 13 amino acids. Germline V gene data show CDR1 as GTSNPN and CDR2 as SVGIG (reference sequence). Trimming removed 4 bases at V and 1 base at J, with 10 bases between.

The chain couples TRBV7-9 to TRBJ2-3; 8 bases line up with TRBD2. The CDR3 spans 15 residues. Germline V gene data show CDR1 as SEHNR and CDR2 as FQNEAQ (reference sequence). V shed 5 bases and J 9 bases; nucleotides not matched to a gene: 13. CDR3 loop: CASSVSGASAITQYF. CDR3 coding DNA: TGTGCCAGCAGCGTTAGCGGGGCCTCAGCGATAACGCAGTATTTT.

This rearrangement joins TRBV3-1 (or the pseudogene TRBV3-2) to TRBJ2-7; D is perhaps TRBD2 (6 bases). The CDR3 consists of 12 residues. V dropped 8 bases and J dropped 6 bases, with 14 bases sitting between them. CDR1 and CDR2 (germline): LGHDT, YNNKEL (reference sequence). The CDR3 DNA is TGTGCCAGCCATAAAGTCGGGGGCGAGCAGTACTTC. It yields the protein CASHKVGGEQYF.

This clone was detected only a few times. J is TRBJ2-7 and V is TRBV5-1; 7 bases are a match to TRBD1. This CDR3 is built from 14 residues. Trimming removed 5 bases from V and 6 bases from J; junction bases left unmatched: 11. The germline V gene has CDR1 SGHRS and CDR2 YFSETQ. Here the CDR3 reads CASSNRTTGSEQYF. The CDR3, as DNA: TGCGCCAGCAGTAATAGAACGACAGGGTCCGAGCAGTACTTC.

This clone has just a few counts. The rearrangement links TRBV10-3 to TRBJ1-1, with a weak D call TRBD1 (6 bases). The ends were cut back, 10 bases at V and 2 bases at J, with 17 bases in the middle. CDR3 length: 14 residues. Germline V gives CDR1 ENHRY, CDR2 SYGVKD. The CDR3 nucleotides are TGTGCCACCCGTGCGACAGGAGATAACACTGAAGCTTTCTTT. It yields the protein CATRATGDNTEAFF.

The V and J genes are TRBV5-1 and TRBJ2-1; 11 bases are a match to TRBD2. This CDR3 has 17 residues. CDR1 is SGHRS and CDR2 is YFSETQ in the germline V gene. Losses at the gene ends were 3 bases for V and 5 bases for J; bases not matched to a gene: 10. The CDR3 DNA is TGCGCCAGCAGCTGGGGCCCCTCTAGCGGGGGGAACAATGAGCAGTTCTTC. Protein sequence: CASSWGPSSGGNNEQFF.

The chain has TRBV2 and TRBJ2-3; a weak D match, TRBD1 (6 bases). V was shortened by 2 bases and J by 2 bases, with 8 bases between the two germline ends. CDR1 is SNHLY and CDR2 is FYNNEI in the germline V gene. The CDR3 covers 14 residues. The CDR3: CASSETGSTDTQYF. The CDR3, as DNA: TGTGCCAGCAGTGAAACAGGGTCCACAGATACGCAGTATTTT.

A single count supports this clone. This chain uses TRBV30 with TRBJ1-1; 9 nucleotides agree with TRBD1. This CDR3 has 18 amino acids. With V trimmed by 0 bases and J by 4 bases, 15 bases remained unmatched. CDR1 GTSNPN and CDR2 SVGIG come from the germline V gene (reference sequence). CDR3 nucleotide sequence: TGTGCCTGGAGTGTACTTTCGAGGGGACAGGGAAAGGTCACTGAAGCTTTCTTT. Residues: CAWSVLSRGQGKVTEAFF. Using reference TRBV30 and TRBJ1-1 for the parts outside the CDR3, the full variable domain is SQTIHQWPATLVQPVGSPLSLECTVEGTSNPNLYWYRQAAGRGLQLLFYSVGIGQISSEVPQNLSASRPQDRQFILSSKKLLLSDSGFYLCAWSVLSRGQGKVTEAFFGQGTRLTVV.

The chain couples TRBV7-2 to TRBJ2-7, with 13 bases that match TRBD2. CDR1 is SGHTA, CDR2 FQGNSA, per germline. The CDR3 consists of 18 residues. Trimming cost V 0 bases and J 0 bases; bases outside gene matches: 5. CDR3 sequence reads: CASSLAGGLAGSSYEQYF. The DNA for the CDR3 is TGTGCCAGCAGCTTAGCGGGGGGACTAGCGGGGAGCTCCTACGAGCAGTACTTC.